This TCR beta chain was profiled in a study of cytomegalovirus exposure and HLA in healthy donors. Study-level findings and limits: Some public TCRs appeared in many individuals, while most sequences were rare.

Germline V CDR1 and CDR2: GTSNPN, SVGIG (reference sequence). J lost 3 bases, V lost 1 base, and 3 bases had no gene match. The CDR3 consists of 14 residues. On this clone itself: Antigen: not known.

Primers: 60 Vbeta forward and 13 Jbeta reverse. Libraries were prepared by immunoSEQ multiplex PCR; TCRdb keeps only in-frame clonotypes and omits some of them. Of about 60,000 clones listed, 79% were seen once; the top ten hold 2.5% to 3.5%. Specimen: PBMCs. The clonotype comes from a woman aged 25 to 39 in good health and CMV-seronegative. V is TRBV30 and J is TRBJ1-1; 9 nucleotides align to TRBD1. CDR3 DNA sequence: TGTGCCTGGAGTGAAAGGGACAGGGACACTGAAGCTTTCTTT. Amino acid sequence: CAWSERDRDTEAFF. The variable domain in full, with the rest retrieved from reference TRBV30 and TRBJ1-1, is SQTIHQWPATLVQPVGSPLSLECTVEGTSNPNLYWYRQAAGRGLQLLFYSVGIGQISSEVPQNLSASRPQDRQFILSSKKLLLSDSGFYLCAWSERDRDTEAFFGQGTRLTVV.